The 17 T cell receptor beta chains reported below all come from one sample, sequenced in a study of CD8 T cells in ankylosing spondylitis. These receptors have no known antigen. Via MiXCR, TCRdb re-called the 5' RACE reads, giving one row per CDR3 protein. The sample lists 700,000 to 850,000 distinct CDR3 sequences, about an eighth occurring once. Study-level findings and limits: In ankylosing spondylitis blood, a motif of several highly homologous TCR beta variants appeared characteristic.

Sequencing was performed on blood, either unsorted or a sorted T cell fraction (not recorded which). Receptor source: a male donor with ankylosing spondylitis.

The chain joins TRBV20-1 to TRBJ2-3, with D unresolved. The CDR3 loop spans 12 amino acids. Trimming removed 5 bases from V and 8 bases from J, with 14 bases in between. Germline V lookup: CDR1 DFQATT, CDR2 SNEGSKA (reference sequence). The CDR3, as DNA: TGCAGTGCTGAAAAATTAGTATTTACGCAGTATTTT. It codes for CSAEKLVFTQYF.

This clonotype came up many times. The chain uses TRBV20-1 and TRBJ2-1, with 10 bases matching TRBD2. Trimming removed 5 bases from V and 7 bases from J; junction bases left unmatched: 8. Germline loops: CDR1 DFQATT, CDR2 SNEGSKA (reference sequence). There are 14 residues in the CDR3. The CDR3 loop is CSAPSGSLINEQFF. In DNA, the CDR3 is TGCAGTGCTCCTAGCGGGAGTTTGATTAATGAGCAGTTCTTC.

This clonotype was found many times. The rearrangement joins TRBV12-3 or TRBV12-4 to TRBJ1-2; the D gene is possibly TRBD1 (6 bases). There are 12 residues in the CDR3. Trimming left V 6 bases short and J 4 bases short, with 9 bases between. CDR3 loop: CASRSDSYGYTF. The CDR3 DNA reads TGTGCCAGCAGGTCGGACAGCTATGGCTACACCTTC.

This clonotype was recorded many times. The chain couples TRBV6-1 to TRBJ1-6; 7 nucleotides align to TRBD1. Unmatched junction bases numbered 2, after V lost 3 bases and J lost 0 bases. The CDR3 is 16 residues long. Germline V gene sequence: CDR1 MNHNS, CDR2 SASEGT. Here the CDR3 reads CASSDRGSSYNSPLHF. Written as DNA, the CDR3 is TGTGCCAGCAGTGACAGGGGGAGCTCCTATAATTCACCCCTCCACTTT.

This clonotype was detected only a few times. The chain couples TRBV6-5 to TRBJ2-4; TRBD1 aligns across 7 bases. This CDR3 comprises 15 residues. CDR1 is MNHEY and CDR2 is SVGAGI in the germline V gene. Losses at the gene ends were 4 bases for V and 0 bases for J; bases not matched to a gene: 3. The CDR3 loop is CASSWDSLAKNIQYF. For the CDR3, the DNA is TGTGCCAGCAGTTGGGACAGCCTAGCCAAAAACATTCAGTACTTC.

This clonotype has a handful of counts. The J gene is TRBJ2-1, the V gene TRBV20-1; D remains unclear. The CDR3 is made up of 14 amino acids. Trimming left V 3 bases short and J 6 bases short, with 15 bases between. Germline V CDR1 and CDR2: DFQATT, SNEGSKA (reference sequence). The CDR3 here is CSASSLVWSNEQFF. In DNA, the CDR3 is TGCAGTGCTAGTTCGCTAGTTTGGTCCAATGAGCAGTTCTTC.

This clonotype was detected only a few times. The V call is TRBV15, the J call TRBJ2-3; tentatively, D is TRBD1 or TRBD2 (6 bases each). With 0 bases removed from V and 1 base from J, the gap between germline ends came to 14 bases. CDR1 is LNHNV and CDR2 is YYDKDF in the germline V gene (reference sequence). There are 17 residues in the CDR3. The CDR3 is CATSRDLLGGRTDTQYF. The CDR3 DNA sequence: TGTGCCACCAGCAGAGATCTCTTGGGGGGCCGCACAGATACGCAGTATTTT.

This clonotype was detected ten times or more. The rearrangement joins TRBV6-1 to TRBJ1-1, with D possibly being TRBD1 (6 bases). The V end lost 7 bases, the J end lost 0 bases, and 12 bases lay between the germline ends. This CDR3 region has 14 residues. Germline CDR1 is MNHNS and CDR2 is SASEGT. Here the CDR3 DNA reads TGTGCCAGCAACAGGGCCGGGTTGAACACTGAAGCTTTCTTT. Protein: CASNRAGLNTEAFF.

This clonotype was detected only a few times. V gene TRBV7-2 combines with J gene TRBJ2-7; D is unclear. Trimming stripped 2 bases from V and 5 bases from J, with 13 bases between. The CDR3 contains 14 residues. Germline lookup yields CDR1 SGHTA and CDR2 FQGNSA. The CDR3 sequence: CASSLTPTYDEQYF. The CDR3 nucleotides read TGTGCCAGCAGCTTAACTCCTACATACGACGAGCAGTACTTC.

This clonotype was detected many times. The chain is built from TRBV3-1 and TRBJ2-2; unclear D gene. V was shortened by 4 bases and J by 4 bases, with 10 bases between the two germline ends. The CDR3 is made up of 14 amino acids. The germline V gene encodes CDR1 LGHDT and CDR2 YNNKEL (reference sequence). The CDR3 region is CASSPTRFTGELFF. The CDR3 nucleotides read TGTGCCAGCAGCCCGACAAGGTTCACCGGGGAGCTGTTTTTT.

The V call is TRBV4-1, the J call TRBJ1-5; 9 nucleotides line up with TRBD1. J lost 8 bases, V lost 1 base, and 6 bases had no gene match. The CDR3 contains 15 residues. Germline V lookup: CDR1 MGHRA, CDR2 YSYEKL. The DNA for the CDR3 is TGCGCCAGCAGCCAAGTCACAGGGGGCATCAAGCCCCAGCATTTT. It specifies CASSQVTGGIKPQHF.

The V gene is TRBV5-6, the J gene TRBJ1-2; D unclear. The CDR3 loop spans 14 amino acids. Per the germline V gene, CDR1 is SGHDT and CDR2 is YYEEEE. V was trimmed by 6 bases and J by 0 bases, leaving 12 bases between them. This CDR3 reads CASNTRTANYGYTF. CDR3 coding DNA: TGTGCCAGCAATACAAGGACGGCTAACTATGGCTACACCTTC.

The chain recombines TRBV27 with TRBJ2-7, with 7 bases identical to TRBD2. Germline CDR1 reads MNHEY; CDR2 reads SMNVEV (reference sequence). Germline trimming cut 4 bases from V and 4 bases from J; bases unmatched to any gene: 10. This CDR3 contains 15 residues. The CDR3: CASSSRPGGSYEQYF. The CDR3 nucleotides are TGTGCCAGCAGTTCCCGACCCGGGGGGTCGTACGAGCAGTACTTC.

The table lists this clonotype with a few counts. This chain links TRBV4-2 with TRBJ2-2; D gene unclear. With 1 base removed from V and 3 bases from J, the gap between germline ends came to 9 bases. The CDR3 runs 15 residues. Germline CDR1 LGHNA, CDR2 YNFKEQ. CDR3 residues: CASSQAGSHTGELFF. The DNA of the CDR3 is TGTGCCAGCAGCCAAGCCGGGTCTCACACCGGGGAGCTGTTTTTT.

This clonotype was observed many times. The CDR3 region is CSASPETGSYEQYF. DNA of the CDR3: TGCAGTGCTAGTCCTGAGACGGGCTCCTACGAGCAGTACTTC. The chain carries TRBV20-1 and TRBJ2-7; no clear D. The V gene lost 3 bases and the J gene lost 0 bases, with 12 bases spanning the gap. Per the germline V gene, CDR1 is DFQATT and CDR2 is SNEGSKA (reference sequence). This CDR3 region has 14 residues.

This clonotype turned up a few times. V gene TRBV5-1 combines with J gene TRBJ2-3; tentative D call: TRBD2 (5 bases). This CDR3 comprises 15 residues. Germline CDR1 and CDR2: SGHRS and YFSETQ. The germline V and J ends were trimmed by 0 bases and 2 bases, with 10 bases remaining between them. The CDR3 region is CASSLGGRYTDTQYF. The CDR3 DNA follows: TGCGCCAGCAGCTTGGGTGGGAGATACACAGATACGCAGTATTTT. The complete variable domain, with remaining parts taken from reference TRBV5-1 and TRBJ2-3, reads KAGVTQTPRYLIKTRGQQVTLSCSPISGHRSVSWYQQTPGQGLQFLFEYFSETQRNKGNFPGRFSGRQFSNSRSEMNVSTLELGDSALYLCASSLGGRYTDTQYFGPGTRLTVL.

This clonotype showed up just a few times. V usage is TRBV7-2 and J usage is TRBJ2-5; 8 bases fit TRBD2. Trimming took 10 bases from V and 4 from J; bases not matched to a gene: 8. The CDR3 is 13 amino acids. The V gene's germline CDR1 is SGHTA and CDR2 FQGNSA. CDR3 loop: CATRRGGGETQYF. CDR3 DNA sequence: TGTGCCACCCGCCGGGGGGGCGGAGAGACCCAGTACTTC.